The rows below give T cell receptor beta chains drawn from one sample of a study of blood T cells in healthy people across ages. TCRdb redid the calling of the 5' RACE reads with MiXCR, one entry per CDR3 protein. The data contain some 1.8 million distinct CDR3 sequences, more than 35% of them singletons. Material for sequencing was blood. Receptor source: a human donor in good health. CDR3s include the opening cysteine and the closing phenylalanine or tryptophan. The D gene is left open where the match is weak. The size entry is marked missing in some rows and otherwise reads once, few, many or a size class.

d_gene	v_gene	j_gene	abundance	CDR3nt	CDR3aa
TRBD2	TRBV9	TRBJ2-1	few	TGTGCCAGCAGCGTAGCTCCCGGGGGGGGAAATGAGCAGTTCTTC	CASSVAPGGGNEQFF
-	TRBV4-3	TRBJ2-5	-	TGCGCCAGCAGCCAGAATCCGGGACCCATGGACCAGTACTTC	CASSQNPGPMDQYF
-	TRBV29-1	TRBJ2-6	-	TGCAGCGTTGTAGGAGTTACCTCTGGGGCCAACGTCCTGACTTTC	CSVVGVTSGANVLTF
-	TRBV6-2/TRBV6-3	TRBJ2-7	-	TGTGCCAGCAGCCGAGGAGGGGGAGGCTACGAGCAGTACTTC	CASSRGGGGYEQYF
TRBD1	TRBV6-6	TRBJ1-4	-	TGTGCCAGCAGTTACCAGGCAGGGGGAGATGAAAAACTGTTTTTT	CASSYQAGGDEKLFF
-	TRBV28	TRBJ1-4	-	TGTGCCAGCAGTTCCCCCCGCAAGGCCTTAAATGAAAAACTGTTTTTT	CASSSPRKALNEKLFF
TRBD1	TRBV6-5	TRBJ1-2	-	TGTGCCAGCAGTTACACGACAGGGGAAGTAGGCTACACCTTC	CASSYTTGEVGYTF
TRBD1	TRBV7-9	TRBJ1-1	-	TGTGCCAGCAGCCTACAGGGGTTTGGTGGGGCTTTCTTT	CASSLQGFGGAFF
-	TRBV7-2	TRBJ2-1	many	TGTGCCAGCAGCTTTTTCTACAATGAGCAGTTCTTC	CASSFFYNEQFF
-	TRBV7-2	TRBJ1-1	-	TGCGCCAGCAGCTTAGTGCGGGGGAAGACTGAAGCTTTCTTT	CASSLVRGKTEAFF
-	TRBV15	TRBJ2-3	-	TGTGCCACCAGCAGGATGATCCTAGCTCGCACAGATACGCAGTATTTT	CATSRMILARTDTQYF
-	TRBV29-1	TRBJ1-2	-	TGCAGCGCTCGGGCCCCCCTGGGGGCTAACTATGGCTACACCTTC	CSARAPLGANYGYTF
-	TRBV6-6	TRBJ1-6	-	TGTGCCACACATTGGGGACATATCCCTGGGGGTAATTCACCCCTCCACTTT	CATHWGHIPGGNSPLHF
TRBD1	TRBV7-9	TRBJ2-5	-	TGTGCCAGCAGCTTGGGACAGGGAAGGGGAGAATCGGAGACCCAGTACTTC	CASSLGQGRGESETQYF
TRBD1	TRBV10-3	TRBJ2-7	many	TGTGCCATCAGTGAGTATCCTGCTACAGGGGAACACCTTTACGAGCAGTACTTC	CAISEYPATGEHLYEQYF
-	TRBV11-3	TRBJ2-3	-	TGTGCCAGCAGCTGGACCTTGGGGGCCCCCACAGATACGCAGTATTTT	CASSWTLGAPTDTQYF
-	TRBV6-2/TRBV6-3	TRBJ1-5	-	TGTGCCAGCAGCTACCAGGGTAATCAGCCCCAGCATTTT	CASSYQGNQPQHF
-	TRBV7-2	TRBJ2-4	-	TGTGCCAGCAGCTTATGGCAGGGTTGGAATGAGCAGTACTTC	CASSLWQGWNEQYF
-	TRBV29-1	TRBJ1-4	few	TGCAGCGGTCAAAGTAATGAAAAACTGTTTTTT	CSGQSNEKLFF
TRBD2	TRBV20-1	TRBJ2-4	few	TGCAGTGCTAAGACTAGCGGAAATGAGCAGTACTTC	CSAKTSGNEQYF
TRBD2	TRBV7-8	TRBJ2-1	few	TGTGCCAGCAGCGTCCTTAGCGGGGATGAGCAGTTCTTC	CASSVLSGDEQFF
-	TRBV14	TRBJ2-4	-	TGTGCCAGCAGCCAATTGAGGCAAAACATTCAGTACTTC	CASSQLRQNIQYF
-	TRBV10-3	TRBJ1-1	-	TGTGCCATCAGTCAGGGAATGAACACTGAAGCTTTCTTT	CAISQGMNTEAFF
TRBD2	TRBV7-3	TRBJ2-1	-	TGTGCCAGCAGCTTAGCACCGGGACTAGCGAATGAGCAGTTCTTC	CASSLAPGLANEQFF
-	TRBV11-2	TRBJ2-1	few	TGTGCCAGCAGCTTAGGTTCTGGGTGGGGGGAGCAGTTCTTC	CASSLGSGWGEQFF
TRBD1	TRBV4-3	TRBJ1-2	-	TGCGCCAGCAGCCAAGGGGACAGGGGGGACTATGGCTACACCTTC	CASSQGDRGDYGYTF
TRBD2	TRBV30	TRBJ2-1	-	TGTGCCTGGACTAGCGGGGGAAGTTGGCGGTTCTTC	CAWTSGGSWRFF
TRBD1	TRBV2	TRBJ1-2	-	TGTGCCAGCAGATTACAGGGGGCGTCGAATGGCTACACCTTC	CASRLQGASNGYTF
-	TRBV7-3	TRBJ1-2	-	TGTGTCAGCAGCTTCAGAACCTTTCCTCCCTATGGCTACACCTTC	CVSSFRTFPPYGYTF
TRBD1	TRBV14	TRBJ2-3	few	TGTGCCAGCAGCCTACAGGGGAAATTAGATACGCAGTATTTT	CASSLQGKLDTQYF
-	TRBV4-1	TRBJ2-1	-	TGCGCCAGCAGCCAAGGGGGAGTGGGGGATCTCTATGAGCAGTTCTTC	CASSQGGVGDLYEQFF
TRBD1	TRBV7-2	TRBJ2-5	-	TGTGCCAGCAGCTCGTCCGGGACAGGGGGGACCCAGTACTTC	CASSSSGTGGTQYF
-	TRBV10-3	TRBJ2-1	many	TGTGCCATCAGTGCTGGGACGGTCTCCTACAATGAGCAGTTCTTC	CAISAGTVSYNEQFF
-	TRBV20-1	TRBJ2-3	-	TGCAGTGCTAATAAGCGGTCAGGAGGCACACGGAGCACAGATACGCAGTATTTT	CSANKRSGGTRSTDTQYF
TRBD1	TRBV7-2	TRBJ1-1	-	TGTGCCAGCAGCTTAATTTACAGGGGCGCTTTCTTT	CASSLIYRGAFF
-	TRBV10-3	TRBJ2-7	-	TGTGCCATCTGGGGCACGACCTACGAGCAGTACTTC	CAIWGTTYEQYF
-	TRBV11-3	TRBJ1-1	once	TGTGCCAGCAGCCCTCCCAAATGGCTCACTGAAGCTTTCTTT	CASSPPKWLTEAFF
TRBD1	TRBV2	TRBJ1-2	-	TGTGCCAGCAGTTCGGGTGGGACAGGGGTCTTCTATGGCTACACCTTC	CASSSGGTGVFYGYTF
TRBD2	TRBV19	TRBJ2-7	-	TGTGCCAGTACCCGGGGGGGACACCTATACAATGAGCAGTACTTC	CASTRGGHLYNEQYF
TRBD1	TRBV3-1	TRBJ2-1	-	TGTGCCAGCAGCCAAGAGTTGGGACAGGGACGTGTCAATGAGCAGTTCTTC	CASSQELGQGRVNEQFF
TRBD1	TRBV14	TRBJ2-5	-	TGTGCCACCTACAGGGGGCCTCAAGAGACCCAGTACTTC	CATYRGPQETQYF
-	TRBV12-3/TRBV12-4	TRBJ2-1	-	TGTGCCAGCAAATTTACGGGGGTTGACAATGAGCAGTTCTTC	CASKFTGVDNEQFF
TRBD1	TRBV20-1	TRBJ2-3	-	TGCAGTGCTACCGCAGGGGGTATGGTCAGCAATCAGCACCAGTATTTT	CSATAGGMVSNQHQYF
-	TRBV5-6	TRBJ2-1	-	TGTGCCAGCAGCTTGGTAGCGGAGCAGTTCTTC	CASSLVAEQFF
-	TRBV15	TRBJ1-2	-	TGTGCCACCAGCAGCGGGGATAGCTATGGCTACACCTTC	CATSSGDSYGYTF
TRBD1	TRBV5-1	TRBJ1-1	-	TGCGCCAGCAGCTCGGACAGGGGTAAAACTTTCTTT	CASSSDRGKTFF
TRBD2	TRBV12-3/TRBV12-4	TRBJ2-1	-	TGTGCCAGCAGTTTGGGGGGGGGGATGTGGAATGAGCAGTTCTTC	CASSLGGGMWNEQFF
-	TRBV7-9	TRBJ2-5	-	TGTGCCAGCAGCTCACCTCGTAGCTATGGGGAAGAGACCCAGTACTTC	CASSSPRSYGEETQYF
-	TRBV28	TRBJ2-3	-	TGTGCCAGCAGTCCCCCGGGGGAGCTCACAGATACGCAGTATTTT	CASSPPGELTDTQYF
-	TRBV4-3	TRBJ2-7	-	TGCGCCAGCAGCCAATTCAGGGACCAGTACGAGCAGTACTTC	CASSQFRDQYEQYF
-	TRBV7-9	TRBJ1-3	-	TGTGCCAGCAGCTTGATGGGGGGAACCGGAAACACCATATATTTT	CASSLMGGTGNTIYF
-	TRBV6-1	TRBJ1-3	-	TGTGCCAGCAGTGACTCGGGTACCGGAAACACCATATATTTT	CASSDSGTGNTIYF
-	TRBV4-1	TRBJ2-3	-	TGCGCCAGCAGCCAAGTTAAAGGACGGGGACCACAAGATACGCAGTATTTT	CASSQVKGRGPQDTQYF
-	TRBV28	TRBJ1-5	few	TGTGCCAGCTGTGAGACCCGGGTAAGGCAGCCCCAGCATTTT	CASCETRVRQPQHF